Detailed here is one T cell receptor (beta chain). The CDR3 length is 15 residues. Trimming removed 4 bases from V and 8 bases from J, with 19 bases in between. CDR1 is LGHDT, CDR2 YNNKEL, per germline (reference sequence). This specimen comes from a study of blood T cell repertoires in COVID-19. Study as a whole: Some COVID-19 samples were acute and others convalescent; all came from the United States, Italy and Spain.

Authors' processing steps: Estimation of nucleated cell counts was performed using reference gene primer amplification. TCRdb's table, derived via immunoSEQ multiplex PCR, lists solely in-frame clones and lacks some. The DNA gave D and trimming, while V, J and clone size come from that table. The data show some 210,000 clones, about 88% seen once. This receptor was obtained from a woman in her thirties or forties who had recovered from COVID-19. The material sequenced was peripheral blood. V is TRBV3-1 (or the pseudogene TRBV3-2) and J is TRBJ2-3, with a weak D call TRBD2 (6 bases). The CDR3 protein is CASSPGFGGIGTQYF. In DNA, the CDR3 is TGTGCCAGCAGCCCTGGATTCGGGGGAATCGGTACGCAGTATTTT.